These 29 T cell receptor beta chains came from one sample sequenced in a study of T cells in Graves' hyperthyroidism and ophthalmopathy. Amplification targeted TCR beta CDR3 regions from RNA transcripts. During a first-round RT-PCR of the TCR CDR3, the HTBI primer set was used. TCRdb itself ran the multiplex PCR reads through MiXCR, one entry per CDR3 protein. The data contain 750,000 to 900,000 distinct CDR3 sequences, roughly 40% of them singletons. Material for sequencing was blood. These receptors all stem from a man aged 18-30 years with Graves' hyperthyroidism.

The chain recombines TRBV7-9 with TRBJ1-6, with 8 bases lining up with TRBD1. The V gene end was trimmed by 7 bases and the J gene end by 7 bases; junction bases not matched to a gene: 12. The CDR3 has 16 residues. Germline lookup yields CDR1 SEHNR and CDR2 FQNEAQ (reference sequence). Here the CDR3 reads CASIKPTGAVNSPLHF. CDR3 in DNA: TGTGCCAGCATCAAACCGACAGGGGCCGTAAATTCACCCCTCCACTTT. The full variable domain, with the rest looked up from reference TRBV7-9 and TRBJ1-6, is DTGVSQNPRHKITKRGQNVTFRCDPISEHNRLYWYRQTLGQGPEFLTYFQNEAQLEKSRLLSDRFSAERPKGSFSTLEIQRTEQGDSAMYLCASIKPTGAVNSPLHFGNGTRLTVT.

This clonotype was recorded at least ten times. The chain links TRBV9 to TRBJ1-1; D gene unclear. The V end was cut by 2 bases, the J end by 0 bases, with 8 bases between. The CDR3 loop spans 14 amino acids. Germline V gene lookup returns CDR1 SGDLS and CDR2 YYNGEE. CDR3 amino acids: CASSVGSVNTEAFF. The CDR3 bases are TGTGCCAGCAGCGTGGGATCTGTGAACACTGAAGCTTTCTTT.

This clonotype was recorded at least ten times. The J gene is TRBJ1-6, the V gene TRBV9; tentatively, D is TRBD1 (6 bases). This CDR3 has 16 residues. V lost 3 bases and J 6 bases, leaving 16 bases between the germline ends. Germline CDR1 and CDR2: SGDLS and YYNGEE. This CDR3 reads CASSGRPDRPNSPLHF. The CDR3 DNA is TGTGCCAGCAGCGGCCGACCTGACAGGCCTAATTCACCCCTCCACTTT.

This clonotype was counted ten times or more. The V and J genes are TRBV12-3 or TRBV12-4 and TRBJ1-1; D is uncertain. Trimming removed 10 bases from V and 4 bases from J, with 10 bases in between. The CDR3 sequence is 11 residues long. CDR3 nucleotides: TGTGCCACCAGCCTGGGCACTGAAGCTTTCTTT. The encoded protein is CATSLGTEAFF.

This clonotype came up a few times. J is TRBJ2-7 and V is TRBV11-2; 7 nucleotides line up with TRBD2. The V gene's germline CDR1 is SGHAT and CDR2 FQNNGV. The CDR3 sequence is 15 residues long. V gave up 2 bases and J gave up 1 base; unmatched junction bases: 5. As DNA, the CDR3 is TGTGCCAGCAGCTTATGGGGGGGAGATTCCTACGAGCAGTACTTC. Translation: CASSLWGGDSYEQYF.

CDR3 in amino acids: CASSLSRLNQPQHF. The CDR3 coding sequence is TGTGCCAGCAGTTTATCGAGGTTAAATCAGCCCCAGCATTTT. The chain employs TRBV2 and TRBJ1-5; D gene unclear. Trimming stripped 5 bases from V and 4 bases from J, with 12 bases between. This CDR3 comprises 14 residues. Per the germline V gene, CDR1 is SNHLY and CDR2 is FYNNEI.

This clonotype was counted between two and nine times. The chain couples TRBV7-9 to TRBJ2-5; 12 bases fit TRBD2. This CDR3 contains 16 residues. V was pared by 4 bases and J by 4 bases, with 7 bases of the junction left unmatched. CDR1 is SEHNR, CDR2 FQNEAQ, per germline (reference sequence). The CDR3 nucleotides are TGTGCCAGCAGCTCGATCCTAGCGGGAGGGACAGAGACCCAGTACTTC. This gives the protein CASSSILAGGTETQYF.

Concerning this clonotype itself: The junction departs from germline at one end; a sequencing error may be responsible. The V call is TRBV2, the J call TRBJ2-7; 10 positions agree with TRBD1. The germline V gene encodes CDR1 SNHLY and CDR2 FYNNEI. The CDR3 is 14 amino acids. The CDR3 nucleotides are TGTGTCAGCAGCCCAGGGGACAGGGGCCACGAGCAGTACTTC. Encoded protein: CVSSPGDRGHEQYF.

The chain employs TRBV14 and TRBJ2-7; 7 bases fit TRBD2. CDR3 length: 14 amino acids. Germline CDR1 reads SGHDN; CDR2 reads FVKESK. V lost 2 bases to trimming and J lost 2 bases; unmatched junction nucleotides: 3. Here the CDR3 DNA reads TGTGCCAGCAGCCAATTTGCGGGAGCCTACGAGCAGTACTTC. This translates into CASSQFAGAYEQYF.

This clonotype was recorded a few times. The chain links TRBV7-9 to TRBJ2-7; TRBD1 matches 8 bases. Germline assignment: CDR1 SEHNR and CDR2 FQNEAQ (reference sequence). V was pared by 3 bases and J by 5 bases, with 9 bases of the junction left unmatched. This CDR3 comprises 15 residues. The CDR3 loop is CASSLAGTGDHEQYF. CDR3 in DNA: TGTGCCAGCAGCTTGGCGGGGACAGGTGATCACGAGCAGTACTTC.

This clonotype showed up just a few times. The rearrangement uses TRBV20-1 and TRBJ1-1; unclear D gene. Looked up from germline, CDR1 is DFQATT and CDR2 is SNEGSKA (reference sequence). This CDR3 comprises 13 residues. Trimming stripped 3 bases from V and 1 base from J, with 9 bases between. The CDR3 bases are TGCAGTGCTAGTTTGGGCCGGAACACTGAAGCTTTCTTT. It encodes CSASLGRNTEAFF.

This clonotype has at least ten counts. The rearrangement links TRBV29-1 to TRBJ2-2; possible D gene TRBD2, 5 bases. This CDR3 has 14 residues. In germline, CDR1 is SQVTM, CDR2 ANQGSEA. Trimming left V 0 bases short and J 6 bases short, with 11 bases between. Written as DNA, the CDR3 is TGCAGCGTTGAAGAAGCGGATTCAGCCGGGGAGCTGTTTTTT. Translated, it gives CSVEEADSAGELFF.

Regarding this clonotype: Being one base from a much bigger clone, this may be a read error. The J gene is TRBJ1-2, the V gene TRBV29-1; no clear D gene. Germline CDR1 SQVTM, CDR2 ANQGSEA. Trimming removed 0 bases at V and 6 bases at J, with 14 bases between. CDR3 size: 14 residues. CDR3: CSVEDMRQNDGYTF. DNA of the CDR3: TGCAGCGTTGAAGATATGCGGCAAAACGATGGCTACACCTTC.

At least ten counts were recorded for this clonotype. This chain links TRBV2 with TRBJ1-1, with 7 bases fitting TRBD1. V lost 2 bases and J lost 11; bases outside the gene matches: 5. This CDR3 is built from 12 residues. The germline CDR1 and CDR2 sequences are SNHLY and FYNNEI. CDR3 DNA: TGTGCCAGCAGTGAAACAGGGGCGGAGGCTTTCTTT. It encodes CASSETGAEAFF.

The chain couples TRBV11-2 to TRBJ1-5; D might be TRBD1 (6 bases). The germline CDR1 and CDR2 sequences are SGHAT and FQNNGV. V shed 10 bases and J shed 0 bases, with 13 bases lying between them. The CDR3 totals 14 residues. CDR3 residues: CATRHRVSNQPQHF. The CDR3 coding sequence is TGTGCCACCCGCCACAGGGTTAGCAATCAGCCCCAGCATTTT.

This clonotype was detected ten times or more. At one of its ends the junction is not consistent with the germline gene, which may arise from a read error. This chain joins TRBV9 and TRBJ1-2; D remains ambiguous. CDR1 is SGDLS and CDR2 is YYNGEE in the germline V gene. This CDR3 has 11 amino acids. The CDR3 loop reads CASSVWRDYTF. The CDR3 DNA reads TGTGCTAGCAGCGTTTGGAGGGACTACACCTTC. The full variable domain, completed using reference TRBV9 and TRBJ1-2, is DSGVTQTPKHLITATGQRVTLRCSPRSGDLSVYWYQQSLDQGLQFLIQYYNGEERAKGNILERFSAQQFPDLHSELNLSSLELGDSALYFCASSVWRDYTFGSGTRLTVV.

This clonotype was seen a handful of times. The chain recombines TRBV4-1 with TRBJ1-1; TRBD1 matches 10 bases. Germline V gene sequence: CDR1 MGHRA, CDR2 YSYEKL. After removal of 3 bases from V and 1 base from J, the junction contained 2 bases not matched to a gene. This CDR3 contains 15 residues. Here the CDR3 reads CASSQGQGPNTEAFF. As DNA, the CDR3 is TGCGCCAGCAGCCAGGGACAGGGGCCGAACACTGAAGCTTTCTTT.

V is TRBV19 and J is TRBJ1-5, with 9 bases matching TRBD1. This CDR3 is 15 amino acids long. With 5 bases clipped from V and 3 bases from J, the junction kept 5 bases outside the gene matches. Germline V gene sequence: CDR1 LNHDA, CDR2 SQIVND (reference sequence). For the CDR3, the DNA is TGTGCCAGTAGTCCGGGACAGGGCCCCAATCAGCCCCAGCATTTT. This encodes CASSPGQGPNQPQHF.

With regard to this clonotype: Being one base from a much bigger clone, this may be a read error. J is TRBJ1-4 and V is TRBV7-9; tentative D call: TRBD1 (6 bases). CDR1 and CDR2 (germline): SEHNR, FQNEAQ (reference sequence). There are 13 residues in the CDR3. V was cut by 5 bases and J by 8 bases, with 12 bases left in between. CDR3 in DNA: TGTGCCAGCAGCGAATCGGGGGGCGAAAAACTGTTTTTT. Residues: CASSESGGEKLFF.

The rearrangement uses TRBV7-2 and TRBJ1-3; D is unclear. This CDR3 is 17 amino acids long. Germline V gene lookup returns CDR1 SGHTA and CDR2 FQGNSA. V shed 5 bases and J shed 0 bases, with 17 bases lying between them. The CDR3 loop is CASSPRHPGLSGNTIYF. CDR3 bases: TGTGCCAGCAGCCCGCGACACCCCGGCCTCTCTGGAAACACCATATATTTT.

A note on this clonotype: One end of the junction is discordant with germline, which a read error may explain. The rearrangement joins TRBV2 to TRBJ1-1; unclear D gene. Germline V CDR1 and CDR2: SNHLY, FYNNEI. The CDR3 is 13 residues long. The CDR3 sequence: CAGSDGQNTEAFF. The CDR3, as DNA: TGTGCCGGCAGTGACGGGCAGAACACTGAAGCTTTCTTT.

There are many counts of this clonotype. The chain is built from TRBV2 and TRBJ2-5; the match to TRBD2 covers 12 bases. Germline CDR1 and CDR2: SNHLY and FYNNEI. The CDR3 covers 16 residues. Trimming at V came to 4 bases and at J to 5 bases, leaving 8 bases not matched to a gene. DNA of the CDR3: TGTGCCAGCAGTGGACTAGCGGGAGAAAGGTCGGAGACCCAGTACTTC. As protein: CASSGLAGERSETQYF.

The chain has TRBV12-3 or TRBV12-4 and TRBJ1-1, with TRBD1 as a possible D gene (6 bases). Deletions cut 8 bases from V and 6 bases from J, with 19 bases between. The length of the CDR3 is 14 residues. The CDR3 nucleotides read TGTGCCAGCTCACCCCCGGCGGGGGGCCCTGAAGCTTTCTTT. It translates to CASSPPAGGPEAFF.

This chain uses TRBV7-6 with TRBJ1-1; D remains ambiguous. The length of the CDR3 is 13 residues. Trimming pared 2 bases from V and 2 bases from J, leaving 6 bases between. In germline, CDR1 is SGHVS, CDR2 FNYEAQ. As DNA, the CDR3 is TGTGCCAGCAGCTTATACATCAACACTGAAGCTTTCTTT. Translated: CASSLYINTEAFF.

This chain links TRBV4-2 with TRBJ1-6, with D unclear. CDR1 and CDR2 from the germline V gene are LGHNA and YNFKEQ. Trimming shortened V by 1 base and J by 8 bases, and 12 bases separated the two germline ends. CDR3 length: 15 amino acids. The CDR3: CASSQGEQVDSPLHF. DNA of the CDR3: TGTGCCAGCAGCCAAGGGGAACAAGTTGATTCACCCCTCCACTTT.

The chain combines TRBV10-3 with TRBJ1-3, with TRBD1 matching 7 bases. Germline V gene data show CDR1 as ENHRY and CDR2 as SYGVKD. This CDR3 is built from 13 residues. V shed 5 bases, J shed 6 bases, and the junction held 4 bases outside the gene matches. CDR3 in amino acids: CAISRGQENTIYF. CDR3 sequence (DNA): TGTGCCATCAGTAGAGGACAGGAAAACACCATATATTTT.

The chain has TRBV7-8 and TRBJ2-6; perhaps TRBD2 as D (7 bases). CDR3 length: 16 residues. Germline CDR1 SGHVS, CDR2 FQNEAQ. The V gene lost 3 bases and the J gene lost 4 bases, with 13 bases spanning the gap. CDR3 bases: TGTGCCAGCAGCTTTGGGGGGGGCTACGGGGCCAACGTCCTGACTTTC. It codes for CASSFGGGYGANVLTF.

This clonotype was observed a few times. The junction does not match germline at one end; this may be a read error. The chain couples TRBV7-2 to TRBJ1-6; D ambiguous. Germline assignment: CDR1 SGHTA and CDR2 FQGNSA. This CDR3 contains 14 residues. In DNA form, the CDR3 reads TGCGCCAGCAGGCTCCCGGCCATCAATTCACCCCTCCACTTT. This translates into CASRLPAINSPLHF. Variable domain in full (rest from reference TRBV7-2 and TRBJ1-6): GAGVSQSPSNKVTEKGKDVELRCDPISGHTALYWYRQSLGQGLEFLIYFQGNSAPDKSGLPSDRFSAERTGGSVSTLTIQRTQQEDSAVYLCASRLPAINSPLHFGNGTRLTVT.

This clonotype was recorded a few times. The chain combines TRBV5-1 with TRBJ2-7; D gene ambiguous. Trimming took 2 bases from V and 6 from J, leaving 9 bases between them. Germline V lookup: CDR1 SGHRS, CDR2 YFSETQ. This CDR3 has 12 amino acids. The CDR3 DNA follows: TGCGCCAGCAGCTTTCTGGCTTCCGAGCAGTACTTC. Amino acids: CASSFLASEQYF. The full variable domain, in which reference TRBV5-1 and TRBJ2-7 provide the parts outside the CDR3, is KAGVTQTPRYLIKTRGQQVTLSCSPISGHRSVSWYQQTPGQGLQFLFEYFSETQRNKGNFPGRFSGRQFSNSRSEMNVSTLELGDSALYLCASSFLASEQYFGPGTRLTVT.